A single sample is the source of the 21 T cell receptor beta chains below, sequenced in a study of shared clonotypes between healthy human individuals. Profiling relied on immunoSEQ multiplex PCR, and the TCRdb table lists in-frame clones only, not all of them. The profile shows millions of clones, approximately 93% of them singletons. The sample was naive CD4+ T cells from PBMCs. As for subset: CD45RA+ positively selected. These receptors were taken from a man aged 18 to 29 in good health. Some clones in this sample may be carry-over from other donors' samples.

The chain recombines TRBV9 with TRBJ2-3, with D perhaps matching TRBD2 (5 bases). CDR1 and CDR2 (germline): SGDLS, YYNGEE. CDR3 size: 13 residues. The ends were cut back, 4 bases at V and 4 bases at J, with 10 bases in the middle. The CDR3 is CASSSPGADTQYF. The CDR3 nucleotides read TGTGCCAGCAGCTCCCCCGGGGCAGATACGCAGTATTTT.

This clone has just a few counts. Other nucleotide sequences in the sample specify the same CDR3. The J gene is TRBJ2-2, the V gene TRBV2; tentatively, D is TRBD2 (5 bases). Between the trimmed V and J ends, which lost 4 bases and 0 bases, there was a span of 6 bases. Per the germline V gene, CDR1 is SNHLY and CDR2 is FYNNEI. This CDR3 contains 14 residues. CDR3 amino acids: CASSGTANTGELFF. CDR3 sequence (DNA): TGTGCCAGCAGTGGGACTGCGAACACCGGGGAGCTGTTTTTT.

J is TRBJ1-3 and V is TRBV5-1; D call uncertain. With 4 bases removed from V and 0 bases from J, the gap between germline ends came to 11 bases. From germline, CDR1 is SGHRS and CDR2 YFSETQ. The length of the CDR3 is 15 residues. The CDR3 nucleotides read TGCGCCAGCAGCACTGACGGAAACTCTGGAAACACCATATATTTT. Its protein product is CASSTDGNSGNTIYF.

The V call is TRBV7-9, the J call TRBJ2-5, with D hard to call. The tail of the sequence fits TRBJ2-7 better, so the J call may be wrong. This CDR3 region has 13 residues. The germline V gene encodes CDR1 SEHNR and CDR2 FQNEAQ (reference sequence). The CDR3: CASTKKDIYEQYF. CDR3 nucleotides: TGTGCCAGCACCAAAAAGGATATCTACGAGCAGTACTTC.

The chain has TRBV7-9 and TRBJ1-5; 7 bases match TRBD1. V lost 3 bases, J lost 3 bases, and 2 bases stayed unmatched. Germline V lookup: CDR1 SEHNR, CDR2 FQNEAQ (reference sequence). There are 14 residues in the CDR3. The CDR3 reads CASSFTGDNQPQHF. DNA for the CDR3: TGTGCCAGCAGCTTCACAGGGGACAATCAGCCCCAGCATTTT.

The chain employs TRBV27 and TRBJ2-7, with TRBD1 matching 11 bases. Losses at the gene ends were 5 bases for V and 0 bases for J; bases not matched to a gene: 3. CDR3 size: 15 residues. CDR1 is MNHEY and CDR2 is SMNVEV in the germline V gene (reference sequence). In nucleotides, the CDR3 is TGTGCCAGCAGTCGGACAGGGGGCGGCTCCTACGAGCAGTACTTC. It specifies CASSRTGGGSYEQYF.

There are a few counts of this clone. The chain is built from TRBV2 and TRBJ1-5, with D unclear. Trimming pared 1 base from V and 4 bases from J, leaving 5 bases between. This CDR3 has 13 amino acids. From germline, CDR1 is SNHLY and CDR2 FYNNEI. This CDR3 is CASSEVFNQPQHF. In nucleotides, the CDR3 is TGTGCCAGCAGTGAAGTGTTTAATCAGCCCCAGCATTTT.

The CDR3 sequence is CASSSWDGGQETQYF. The CDR3 coding sequence is TGTGCCAGCAGTTCATGGGACGGAGGCCAAGAGACCCAGTACTTC. J is TRBJ2-5 and V is TRBV27; the D gene could be TRBD1 or TRBD2 (5 bases each). V dropped 4 bases and J dropped 1 base, with 13 bases sitting between them. This CDR3 comprises 15 residues. CDR1 and CDR2 (germline): MNHEY, SMNVEV (reference sequence).

This sequence joins TRBV7-6 and TRBJ2-7; 7 nucleotides match TRBD2. CDR3 size: 15 residues. From germline, CDR1 is SGHVS and CDR2 FNYEAQ. V dropped 2 bases and J dropped 2; count of bases not matched to a gene: 6. CDR3 residues: CASSLTGGSPYEQYF. The DNA of the CDR3 is TGTGCCAGCAGCTTAACAGGCGGGAGTCCCTACGAGCAGTACTTC.

Turning to this clone: The identical CDR3 is also encoded by other nucleotide sequences in the sample. This rearrangement joins TRBV7-9 to TRBJ1-4; TRBD1 is a possible D gene (5 bases). This CDR3 is built from 14 residues. V was shortened by 1 base and J by 3 bases, with 6 bases between the two germline ends. CDR1 SEHNR and CDR2 FQNEAQ come from the germline V gene (reference sequence). The CDR3 loop is CASSLGQSNEKLFF. CDR3 bases: TGTGCCAGCAGCTTAGGACAGTCTAATGAAAAACTGTTTTTT.

On this clone itself: Different DNA sequences within this sample yield the same CDR3. The chain is built from TRBV28 and TRBJ1-5; D call uncertain. The CDR3 is 13 residues long. Trimming cost V 7 bases and J 0 bases, with 7 bases left between them. Germline values: CDR1 MDHEN, CDR2 SYDVKM. The CDR3 loop is CASIRYSNQPQHF. DNA for the CDR3: TGTGCCAGCATCCGTTATAGCAATCAGCCCCAGCATTTT.

V and J are TRBV11-1 and TRBJ2-3; D call uncertain. Germline lookup yields CDR1 SGHAT and CDR2 FQDESV (reference sequence). V was cut by 6 bases and J by 0 bases, with 4 bases left in between. The CDR3 is made up of 12 amino acids. In nucleotides, the CDR3 is TGTGCCAGCAGACAAAGCACAGATACGCAGTATTTT. Its translation is CASRQSTDTQYF.

This chain links TRBV29-1 with TRBJ1-1; 8 positions match TRBD1. Trimming at V came to 2 bases and at J to 10 bases, leaving 6 bases not matched to a gene. CDR3 length: 12 residues. CDR1 SQVTM and CDR2 ANQGSEA come from the germline V gene. The DNA for the CDR3 is TGCAGCGTTGAACCATTCGGGACAGGAGCTTTCTTT. Translated: CSVEPFGTGAFF.

V gene TRBV7-3 combines with J gene TRBJ2-3; TRBD2 matches at 12 bases. Germline CDR1 is SGHTA and CDR2 is FQGTGA. This CDR3 is built from 18 residues. J was trimmed by 0 bases and V by 6 bases; bases with no gene match: 10. The CDR3 DNA is TGTGCCAGCAGGATGAGACTAGCGGGAGCTGGAAGCACAGATACGCAGTATTTT. Translated, it gives CASRMRLAGAGSTDTQYF.

The V and J genes are TRBV2 and TRBJ2-5; D ambiguous. TRBJ2-7 explains the end of the DNA better; the J call may be wrong. This CDR3 is 12 amino acids long. Germline CDR1 is SNHLY and CDR2 is FYNNEI. The CDR3 sequence is CASSDWSYEQYF. The DNA of the CDR3 is TGTGCCAGCAGTGATTGGTCCTACGAGCAGTACTTC.

The chain has TRBV29-1 and TRBJ1-3, with D maybe TRBD1 (6 bases). Trimming shortened V by 0 bases and J by 4 bases, and 10 bases separated the two germline ends. The CDR3 consists of 14 residues. Germline loops: CDR1 SQVTM, CDR2 ANQGSEA. The CDR3 sequence is CSVEEGAGGNTIYF. CDR3 in DNA: TGCAGCGTTGAAGAGGGGGCAGGGGGAAACACCATATATTTT.

The chain uses TRBV13 and TRBJ1-1; D uncertain. Germline V gene lookup returns CDR1 PRHDT and CDR2 FYEKMQ (reference sequence). CDR3 length equals 13 residues. V lost 3 bases and J lost 4, with 9 bases in between. The CDR3 DNA sequence: TGTGCCAGCAGCTTGGAAGGGTCCACTGAAGCTTTCTTT. It specifies CASSLEGSTEAFF.

A remark on this clone: One junction end disagrees with the germline gene, perhaps due to a read error. This chain links TRBV28 with TRBJ2-7, with a weak D call TRBD2 (6 bases). CDR1 is MDHEN and CDR2 is SYDVKM in the germline V gene. The CDR3 spans 13 residues. DNA of the CDR3: TGTGTCAGCTGGGGCGGGATTCCCTACGAGCAGTACTTC. The encoded protein is CVSWGGIPYEQYF. The full variable domain, its missing parts supplied by reference TRBV28 and TRBJ2-7, is DVKVTQSSRYLVKRTGEKVFLECVQDMDHENMFWYRQDPGLGLRLIYFSYDVKMKEKGDIPEGYSVSREKKERFSLILESASTNQTSMYLCVSWGGIPYEQYFGPGTRLTVT.

In its sample, this clone was seen once. The chain recombines TRBV7-3 with TRBJ2-3, with D possibly being TRBD2 (6 bases). CDR3 length equals 14 residues. V lost 1 base, J lost 9 bases, and 14 bases lay in between. Germline V gene sequence: CDR1 SGHTA, CDR2 FQGTGA. The CDR3 DNA reads TGTGCCAGCAGCTTAATGTGGGGGGAGAACACGCAGTATTTT. Protein product: CASSLMWGENTQYF.

Comments on this clone: Other DNA variants within this sample encode the same CDR3. The rearrangement uses TRBV7-8 and TRBJ1-5; D call uncertain. The CDR3 is 15 residues long. Trimming stripped 2 bases from V and 1 base from J, with 9 bases between. Germline V CDR1 and CDR2: SGHVS, FQNEAQ. CDR3 sequence reads: CASSLLTASNQPQHF. The CDR3, as DNA: TGTGCCAGCAGCTTACTAACAGCCAGCAATCAGCCCCAGCATTTT.

This clone was detected only a few times. This chain joins TRBV7-3 and TRBJ2-4; the D is unclear. The germline gives CDR1 SGHTA, CDR2 FQGTGA. V shed 4 bases and J shed 3 bases, with 7 bases lying between them. This CDR3 has 13 amino acids. DNA of the CDR3: TGTGCCAGCAGCTCGGACGGCAAAAACATTCAGTACTTC. Its protein product is CASSSDGKNIQYF.